Each of the 20 T cell receptor beta chains below was sequenced from the same sample in a study of T cells after yellow fever vaccination. From the 5' RACE reads, TCRdb called clonotypes with MiXCR, one entry per CDR3 protein. The sample yields more than 450,000 distinct CDR3 sequences, 20% to 25% seen once. This sample comprised PBMCs, obtained more than 20 days after the first yellow fever vaccination. The origin of the receptors is a man aged 18 to 30 who received the YFV17D yellow fever vaccine.

The J gene is TRBJ2-7, the V gene TRBV4-2, with D tentatively TRBD2 (7 bases). Per germline, CDR1 LGHNA and CDR2 YNFKEQ. The V gene lost 4 bases and the J gene lost 7 bases, with 20 bases spanning the gap. This CDR3 has 15 residues. CDR3 residues: CASSPFWGGLGEQYF. CDR3 DNA: TGTGCCAGCAGCCCGTTCTGGGGGGGGCTTGGTGAGCAGTACTTC.

This clonotype was recorded many times. This rearrangement joins TRBV5-1 to TRBJ2-7; D perhaps matches TRBD1 (5 bases). This CDR3 comprises 13 residues. Per germline, CDR1 SGHRS and CDR2 YFSETQ. The V end lost 0 bases, the J end lost 3 bases, and 7 bases lay between the germline ends. In DNA, the CDR3 is TGCGCCAGCAGCTTGGGTACAGGCTACGAGCAGTACTTC. Protein: CASSLGTGYEQYF.

Here the CDR3 reads CASSWEPGLADNEQFF. The CDR3 region has the DNA TGTGCCAGCAGCTGGGAGCCGGGACTAGCGGACAATGAGCAGTTCTTC. This chain links TRBV7-8 with TRBJ2-1; TRBD2 matches 11 bases. CDR1 is SGHVS and CDR2 is FQNEAQ in the germline V gene. The CDR3 contains 16 residues. The V segment lost 4 bases and the J segment 5 bases; nucleotides outside the gene matches: 7.

This clonotype was counted only a few times. The chain employs TRBV5-4 and TRBJ2-1, with TRBD1 matching over 9 bases. From germline, CDR1 is SGHNT and CDR2 YYREEE (reference sequence). This CDR3 has 15 amino acids. The J segment lost 6 bases and the V segment lost 7 bases, leaving 11 bases of the junction unmatched. This CDR3 is CASLSDRGIFNEQFF. CDR3 in DNA: TGTGCCAGCCTAAGCGACAGGGGGATTTTCAATGAGCAGTTCTTC.

This clonotype was detected only a few times. The V gene is TRBV6-1, the J gene TRBJ1-6; TRBD1 matches at 11 bases. The junction had 10 bases not matched to a gene; V was cut back by 6 bases and J by 9 bases. The germline CDR1 and CDR2 sequences are MNHNS and SASEGT. This CDR3 has 16 residues. CDR3 in amino acids: CASRSGQGAWSSPLHF. The CDR3 DNA is TGTGCCAGCAGATCCGGACAGGGGGCCTGGAGTTCACCCCTCCACTTT.

This chain links TRBV3-1 with TRBJ2-3, with 8 bases identical to TRBD2. CDR1 LGHDT and CDR2 YNNKEL come from the germline V gene (reference sequence). V dropped 0 bases and J dropped 0; count of bases not matched to a gene: 8. The CDR3 is made up of 18 amino acids. The CDR3 coding sequence is TGTGCCAGCAGCCAAGATCCCCTACTAGCGGTTAGCACAGATACGCAGTATTTT. It encodes CASSQDPLLAVSTDTQYF.

This clonotype showed up just a few times. CDR3 residues: CASSLVPASQETQYF. The CDR3 DNA reads TGTGCCAGCAGCTTAGTCCCGGCGAGTCAGGAGACCCAGTACTTC. The rearrangement joins TRBV7-9 to TRBJ2-5; unclear D gene. V shed 1 base and J shed 5 bases, with 14 bases lying between them. This CDR3 region has 15 residues. CDR1 SEHNR and CDR2 FQNEAQ come from the germline V gene (reference sequence).

In its sample, this clonotype was seen a few times. This sequence joins TRBV6-5 and TRBJ2-7; TRBD2 matches at 15 bases. Germline V gene data show CDR1 as MNHEY and CDR2 as SVGAGI. Germline trimming cut 4 bases from V and 5 bases from J; bases unmatched to any gene: 3. The CDR3 runs 15 residues. The CDR3 nucleotides are TGTGCCAGCAGTTCGGGACTAGCGGGGGGCCACGAGCAGTACTTC. Amino acids: CASSSGLAGGHEQYF.

The sample holds a few counts of this clonotype. The chain uses TRBV4-3 and TRBJ1-1; no clear D. V lost 0 bases to trimming and J lost 7 bases, with 9 bases between them. CDR3 size: 13 residues. From germline, CDR1 is LGHNA and CDR2 YSLEER. This CDR3 is CASSQDYGSEAFF. DNA of the CDR3: TGCGCCAGCAGCCAAGATTATGGCAGTGAAGCTTTCTTT.

V and J are TRBV7-2 and TRBJ1-2; 8 bases are a match to TRBD1. CDR1 is SGHTA, CDR2 FQGNSA, per germline. The CDR3 runs to 14 residues. Trimming took 4 bases from V and 4 from J; bases not matched to a gene: 5. The CDR3 reads CASSSRGRLYGYTF. CDR3 nucleotide sequence: TGTGCCAGCAGCTCCAGGGGGCGCCTCTATGGCTACACCTTC.

V gene TRBV5-1 combines with J gene TRBJ2-6; possible D gene TRBD2, 5 bases. Trimming removed 6 bases at V and 0 bases at J, with 22 bases between. Per germline, CDR1 SGHRS and CDR2 YFSETQ. This CDR3 has 19 residues. Here the CDR3 reads CASTSPGLLLFSGANVLTF. CDR3 sequence (DNA): TGCGCCAGCACCTCGCCGGGGTTATTACTTTTCTCTGGGGCCAACGTCCTGACTTTC.

This clonotype has only a few counts. J is TRBJ2-1 and V is TRBV12-3 or TRBV12-4; unclear D gene. V lost 0 bases and J 5 bases, leaving 11 bases between the germline ends. The CDR3 covers 15 residues. The CDR3 is CASSLARRANNEQFF. The DNA of the CDR3 is TGTGCCAGCAGTTTAGCTCGTCGGGCCAACAATGAGCAGTTCTTC.

The rearrangement joins TRBV9 to TRBJ2-2, with TRBD1 matching over 7 bases. The length of the CDR3 is 14 residues. Germline CDR1 is SGDLS and CDR2 is YYNGEE. Germline trimming cut 5 bases from V and 3 bases from J; bases unmatched to any gene: 4. CDR3 DNA: TGTGCCAGCAGGGAACAGGGGTACACCGGGGAGCTGTTTTTT. It yields the protein CASREQGYTGELFF.

In this sample, this clonotype turned up a few times. This sequence joins TRBV2 and TRBJ2-2; tentative D call: TRBD2 (6 bases). Deletions cut 4 bases from V and 1 base from J, with 13 bases between. This CDR3 has 16 amino acids. Per germline, CDR1 SNHLY and CDR2 FYNNEI. CDR3 amino acids: CASSVVAGLNTGELFF. In nucleotides, the CDR3 is TGTGCCAGCAGTGTTGTGGCGGGACTGAACACCGGGGAGCTGTTTTTT.

The chain couples TRBV6-1 to TRBJ1-2; D possibly corresponds to TRBD1 (5 bases). Germline CDR1 and CDR2: MNHNS and SASEGT. This CDR3 region has 14 residues. Trimming stripped 8 bases from V and 4 bases from J, with 17 bases between. The CDR3 region is CASSRDRVPYGYTF. In DNA, the CDR3 is TGTGCCAGCTCTAGGGACCGAGTACCCTATGGCTACACCTTC.

Only a few counts were recorded for this clonotype. The rearrangement links TRBV5-4 to TRBJ2-5; D not certain. This CDR3 spans 12 amino acids. Trimming removed 4 bases from V and 2 bases from J, with 6 bases in between. Germline V gives CDR1 SGHNT, CDR2 YYREEE (reference sequence). For the CDR3, the DNA is TGTGCCAGCAGCGCCCCGCAAGAGACCCAGTACTTC. This codes for CASSAPQETQYF.

The chain recombines TRBV6-2 or TRBV6-3 with TRBJ2-2; D gene unclear. There are 13 residues in the CDR3. Trimming stripped 0 bases from V and 7 bases from J, with 6 bases between. Germline assignment: CDR1 MNHEY and CDR2 SVGEGT. Here the CDR3 reads CASSYSWDGELFF. CDR3 sequence (DNA): TGTGCCAGCAGTTACTCCTGGGACGGGGAGCTGTTTTTT.

The chain couples TRBV5-4 to TRBJ2-3; 9 bases map to TRBD1. The CDR3 is made up of 14 amino acids. With V trimmed by 3 bases and J by 4 bases, 3 bases remained unmatched. The V gene's germline CDR1 is SGHNT and CDR2 YYREEE (reference sequence). The CDR3 is CASSSDRGSDTQYF. CDR3 coding DNA: TGTGCCAGCAGCTCGGACAGGGGTTCAGATACGCAGTATTTT.

The chain employs TRBV7-7 and TRBJ2-5; D call uncertain. This CDR3 spans 13 amino acids. Trimming cost V 1 base and J 8 bases, with 11 bases left between them. CDR1 SSHAT and CDR2 FNYEAQ come from the germline V gene (reference sequence). The CDR3 loop reads CASSLGLEGTQYF. CDR3 nucleotide sequence: TGTGCCAGCAGCTTAGGTCTAGAAGGAACCCAGTACTTC.

This clonotype was found a few times. This sequence joins TRBV25-1 and TRBJ1-3, with D possibly matching TRBD1 (5 bases). V lost 4 bases and J lost 4, with 14 bases in between. Germline assignment: CDR1 MGHDK and CDR2 SYGVNS. The CDR3 has 15 amino acids. The chain's CDR3 is CASSAPGTAGNTIYF. The CDR3 nucleotides are TGTGCCAGCAGTGCACCAGGGACGGCCGGAAACACCATATATTTT.